These 18 T cell receptor beta chains were sequenced from one sample in a study of blood T cell repertoires in COVID-19. Data came from immunoSEQ multiplex PCR; TCRdb stores just in-frame clones and leaves some out. The sample lists about 280,000 clones, 83% seen once, with more than 8% in the top ten. The sample was peripheral blood. The receptors here all came from a woman in her forties or fifties who had recovered from COVID-19.

This clone came up once. V usage is TRBV5-5 and J usage is TRBJ2-1, with 8 bases that match TRBD1. The CDR3 totals 16 residues. Germline CDR1 reads SGHKS; CDR2 reads YYEKEE (reference sequence). Trimming cost V 4 bases and J 2 bases; bases outside gene matches: 8. CDR3 sequence: CASSTSRDRTYNEQFF. CDR3 sequence (DNA): TGTGCCAGCAGCACGTCCCGGGACAGGACCTACAATGAGCAGTTCTTC.

This clone was counted between two and nine times. This chain connects TRBV12-3 or TRBV12-4 to TRBJ1-2; D unresolved. Trimming shortened V by 4 bases and J by 4 bases, and 4 bases separated the two germline ends. The length of the CDR3 is 11 residues. The CDR3: CASSYLYGYTF. CDR3 coding DNA: TGTGCCAGCAGTTATCTCTATGGCTACACCTTC.

The chain uses TRBV9 and TRBJ2-7; 11 bases fit TRBD1. The CDR3 totals 15 residues. Germline V gene lookup returns CDR1 SGDLS and CDR2 YYNGEE. The V and J ends lost 4 bases and 4 bases, in that order; junction bases with no gene match: 7. In DNA form, the CDR3 reads TGTGCCAGCAGCCCTCGGGACAGGGGGATGTACGAGCAGTACTTC. Its protein is CASSPRDRGMYEQYF.

This clone occurred many times. The chain is built from TRBV28 and TRBJ1-5; 8 bases line up with TRBD1. Germline CDR1 is MDHEN and CDR2 is SYDVKM. V was pared by 7 bases and J by 10 bases, with 9 bases of the junction left unmatched. This CDR3 spans 13 amino acids. DNA of the CDR3: TGTGCCAGCACCTCCCAAGGACAGGGCCCCCAGCATTTT. It yields the protein CASTSQGQGPQHF.

In DNA, the CDR3 is TGCGCCAGCAGCCATCTATACAGCTCAACTAATGAAAAACTGTTTTTT. Translated: CASSHLYSSTNEKLFF. This chain connects TRBV4-3 to TRBJ1-4, with no clear D. V gave up 3 bases and J gave up 0 bases, with 11 bases separating them. Per germline, CDR1 LGHNA and CDR2 YSLEER. This CDR3 is built from 16 residues.

The chain uses TRBV4-2 and TRBJ2-3; D not certain. CDR1 and CDR2 from the germline V gene are LGHNA and YNFKEQ. The CDR3 is made up of 16 amino acids. Trimming pared 0 bases from V and 4 bases from J, leaving 14 bases between. CDR3 loop: CASSQDPQDWPDTQYF. As DNA, the CDR3 is TGTGCCAGCAGCCAAGATCCCCAGGATTGGCCAGATACGCAGTATTTT.

The chain couples TRBV6-6 to TRBJ2-2; 9 bases line up with TRBD2. With 8 bases clipped from V and 6 bases from J, the junction kept 10 bases outside the gene matches. The CDR3 extends over 15 amino acids. Germline V gene lookup returns CDR1 MNHNY and CDR2 SVGAGI (reference sequence). This CDR3 reads CASHEPGLAPGELFF. CDR3 DNA: TGTGCCAGCCACGAGCCGGGACTAGCTCCCGGGGAGCTGTTTTTT.

The table lists this clone with a count of one. The V call is TRBV3-1 (or the pseudogene TRBV3-2), the J call TRBJ1-1, with unresolved D. Germline V gene data show CDR1 as LGHDT and CDR2 as YNNKEL (reference sequence). Trimming cost V 3 bases and J 2 bases, with 10 bases left between them. The CDR3 totals 14 residues. The DNA for the CDR3 is TGTGCCAGCAGCCATGGCCAGACTAACACTGAAGCTTTCTTT. The encoded protein is CASSHGQTNTEAFF.

The rearrangement links TRBV18 to TRBJ2-7; TRBD1 is a possible D gene (5 bases). Germline loops: CDR1 KGHSH, CDR2 LQKENI. This CDR3 spans 15 amino acids. The V end was cut by 0 bases, the J end by 3 bases, with 12 bases between. The CDR3 DNA sequence: TGTGCCAGCTCACCACCGGGCAGGGAATTCTACGAGCAGTACTTC. Translating it yields CASSPPGREFYEQYF.

The genes are TRBV24-1 and TRBJ2-1, with 9 bases fitting TRBD2. The germline V gene has CDR1 KGHDR and CDR2 SFDVKD. Losses at the gene ends were 3 bases for V and 1 base for J; bases not matched to a gene: 6. This CDR3 spans 17 amino acids. CDR3 in DNA: TGTGCCACCAGTGATCTCCCTAGCGGGGCTTCCTACAATGAGCAGTTCTTC. Its protein is CATSDLPSGASYNEQFF.

The gene calls are TRBV12-3 or TRBV12-4 and TRBJ2-5, with 7 bases that match TRBD2. The CDR3 extends over 12 amino acids. The trim removed 3 bases at V and 13 bases at J, leaving 8 bases unmatched. The CDR3 DNA is TGTGCCAGCAGTTTTCTAGCGGAGTCCATGTACTTC. Amino acids: CASSFLAESMYF.

The chain carries TRBV11-2 and TRBJ2-3, with 11 positions matching TRBD1. The trim removed 3 bases at V and 2 bases at J, leaving 10 bases unmatched. The CDR3 contains 18 residues. The germline CDR1 and CDR2 sequences are SGHAT and FQNNGV. In nucleotides, the CDR3 is TGTGCCAGCAGCTTTAGCGCTCGGACAGGGGGCCTCACAGATACGCAGTATTTT. Translation gives CASSFSARTGGLTDTQYF.

The CDR3 nucleotides are TGTGCCACCAGTGAATCCGGGACTAGCATGCAGACCCAGTACTTC. This sequence encodes CATSESGTSMQTQYF. V gene TRBV24-1 combines with J gene TRBJ2-5, with TRBD2 matching over 9 bases. The CDR3 extends over 15 amino acids. Germline values: CDR1 KGHDR, CDR2 SFDVKD. Trimming at V came to 4 bases and at J to 6 bases, leaving 8 bases not matched to a gene.

The chain carries TRBV5-1 and TRBJ2-1; 10 bases map to TRBD2. The CDR3 totals 12 residues. The germline gives CDR1 SGHRS, CDR2 YFSETQ. Germline trimming cut 4 bases from V and 16 bases from J; bases unmatched to any gene: 8. This CDR3 reads CASSTEREGNFF. In DNA, the CDR3 is TGCGCCAGCAGCACGGAGCGGGAGGGCAACTTCTTC.

CDR3 region: CASSYFPGLAGVNEQFF. The CDR3 DNA reads as TGTGCCAGCAGTTATTTTCCGGGACTAGCGGGAGTCAATGAGCAGTTCTTC. The V gene is TRBV6-2 or TRBV6-3, the J gene TRBJ2-1, with 14 bases lining up with TRBD2. Germline V gives CDR1 MNHEY, CDR2 SVGEGT. CDR3 length: 17 residues. After removal of 3 bases from V and 6 bases from J, the junction contained 7 bases not matched to a gene.

This sequence joins TRBV18 and TRBJ2-1, with 7 nucleotides matching TRBD2. Germline CDR1 and CDR2: KGHSH and LQKENI. V dropped 4 bases and J dropped 0; count of bases not matched to a gene: 15. The CDR3 totals 19 residues. CDR3 loop: CASSQKNRGEGSSYNEQFF. The CDR3 nucleotides read TGTGCCAGCTCACAGAAAAACAGAGGGGAGGGAAGCTCCTACAATGAGCAGTTCTTC. The variable domain in full, completed from reference TRBV18 and TRBJ2-1, reads NAGVMQNPRHLVRRRGQEARLRCSPMKGHSHVYWYRQLPEEGLKFMVYLQKENIIDESGMPKERFSAEFPKEGPSILRIQQVVRGDSAAYFCASSQKNRGEGSSYNEQFFGPGTRLTVL.

V is TRBV4-1 and J is TRBJ2-7; 10 bases fit TRBD1. CDR1 MGHRA and CDR2 YSYEKL come from the germline V gene. The CDR3 has 18 residues. Trimming removed 0 bases from V and 4 bases from J; junction bases left unmatched: 12. As DNA, the CDR3 is TGCGCCAGCAGCCAAGATCACCGGCCGGGACAGGGGCGGTACGAGCAGTACTTC. It is translated as CASSQDHRPGQGRYEQYF.

In its sample, this clone was seen once. The chain recombines TRBV2 with TRBJ2-5; the D is unclear. V was shortened by 2 bases and J by 3 bases, with 7 bases between the two germline ends. This CDR3 has 13 residues. The V gene's germline CDR1 is SNHLY and CDR2 FYNNEI. The CDR3 loop reads CASSERRKETQYF. Here the CDR3 DNA reads TGTGCCAGCAGTGAAAGGCGGAAAGAGACCCAGTACTTC.